Described below is a single T cell receptor (beta chain) sequence and its context. Its antigen is undetermined. This specimen belongs to a study of T cell responses to AZD1222 COVID-19 vaccine. TCRdb's copy holds only in-frame clones and misses some; the assay was immunoSEQ multiplex PCR. The repertoire includes around 130,000 clones, over 90% of them detected once, and roughly 1% sits in the top ten. Overall study results and limits: Baseline antibody screening turned up just six or seven seropositive AZD1222 recipients. Clonal diversity was possibly underestimated, and white British individuals and females predominated among donors.

The input for sequencing was peripheral blood, taken on day 0 of AZD1222 vaccination. This receptor was identified in an adult in good health.

The CDR3 protein is CASSRGLSKNIQYF. The CDR3 DNA follows: TGTGCCAGCAGCAGGGGGTTATCCAAAAACATTCAGTACTTC. The chain combines TRBV6-6 with TRBJ2-4; TRBD1 matches 7 bases. The CDR3 sequence is 14 residues long. V trimming: 6 bases; J trimming: 2 bases; junction bases outside the gene matches: 4. The V gene's germline CDR1 is MNHNY and CDR2 SVGAGI (reference sequence).